These 23 T cell receptor beta chains originate from one sample sequenced in a study of T cell responses to AZD1222 COVID-19 vaccine. Data came from immunoSEQ multiplex PCR; TCRdb stores just in-frame clones and leaves some out. The data show roughly 150,000 clones, with around 93% seen just once and about 3.8% held by the top ten. The specimen was peripheral blood, collected 28 days after the second AZD1222 dose. The receptors stem from an adult who received the AZD1222 COVID-19 vaccine.

The chain has TRBV6-4 and TRBJ2-2; tentative D call: TRBD1 (6 bases). The CDR3 extends over 14 amino acids. V was shortened by 3 bases and J by 4 bases, with 9 bases between the two germline ends. The germline CDR1 and CDR2 sequences are MRHNA and SNTAGT. This CDR3 is CASSERRGTGELFF. The CDR3 nucleotides are TGTGCCAGCAGTGAACGCAGGGGCACCGGGGAGCTGTTTTTT.

As for this clone: The same CDR3 is also encoded by other DNA sequences in this sample. The rearrangement uses TRBV12-3 or TRBV12-4 and TRBJ1-1; perhaps TRBD1 as D (6 bases). The CDR3 extends over 13 amino acids. Trimming stripped 5 bases from V and 4 bases from J, with 11 bases between. The CDR3 DNA sequence: TGTGCCAGCAGTCTTACAGGGTCCACTGAAGCTTTCTTT. Translating gives CASSLTGSTEAFF.

J is TRBJ1-2 and V is TRBV2; the match to TRBD1 covers 7 bases. Germline CDR1 reads SNHLY; CDR2 reads FYNNEI. The V segment lost 5 bases and the J segment 3 bases; nucleotides outside the gene matches: 6. This CDR3 has 14 residues. CDR3 residues: CASSLQGMDYGYTF. The DNA of the CDR3 is TGTGCCAGCAGTCTACAGGGGATGGACTATGGCTACACCTTC. The full variable domain, its missing parts supplied by reference TRBV2 and TRBJ1-2, is EPEVTQTPSHQVTQMGQEVILRCVPISNHLYFYWYRQILGQKVEFLVSFYNNEISEKSEIFDDQFSVERPDGSNFTLKIRSTKLEDSAMYFCASSLQGMDYGYTFGSGTRLTVV.

The chain has TRBV6-2 or TRBV6-3 and TRBJ1-1; no reliable D call. The germline V and J ends were trimmed by 0 bases and 1 base, with 3 bases remaining between them. This CDR3 has 13 amino acids. CDR1 is MNHEY, CDR2 SVGEGT, per germline. This CDR3 is CASSYSWNTEAFF. CDR3 bases: TGTGCCAGCAGTTACTCCTGGAACACTGAAGCTTTCTTT.

The chain recombines TRBV7-3 with TRBJ2-2; perhaps TRBD2 as D (6 bases). The CDR3 runs to 14 residues. V lost 4 bases to trimming and J lost 4 bases, with 10 bases between them. Germline values: CDR1 SGHTA, CDR2 FQGTGA. The CDR3 DNA reads as TGTGCCAGCAGCTCAAACGGGGGCACCGGGGAGCTGTTTTTT. It yields the protein CASSSNGGTGELFF.

CDR3 coding DNA: TGTGCCAGCAGCTTAGAATCCGGGGAGCAGTTCTTC. The encoded protein is CASSLESGEQFF. V and J are TRBV11-3 and TRBJ2-1; no firm D call. This CDR3 contains 12 residues. The V end was cut by 0 bases, the J end by 10 bases, with 7 bases between. The germline CDR1 and CDR2 sequences are SGHNT and YENEEA.

This chain joins TRBV11-3 and TRBJ1-1; D uncertain. V gave up 8 bases and J gave up 1 base, with 14 bases separating them. CDR1 and CDR2 from the germline V gene are SGHNT and YENEEA. The CDR3 length is 14 residues. The CDR3 loop reads CASQAGKQNTEAFF. As DNA, the CDR3 is TGTGCCAGCCAGGCGGGGAAGCAGAACACTGAAGCTTTCTTT.

The V call is TRBV5-1, the J call TRBJ2-1; 7 bases agree with TRBD1. After removal of 0 bases from V and 7 bases from J, the junction contained 7 bases not matched to a gene. The CDR3 loop spans 15 amino acids. Germline loops: CDR1 SGHRS, CDR2 YFSETQ. The chain's CDR3 is CASSLAGQGVNEQFF. Written as DNA, the CDR3 is TGCGCCAGCAGCTTGGCCGGGCAGGGGGTTAATGAGCAGTTCTTC.

V usage is TRBV5-1 and J usage is TRBJ2-4; no definite D call. The CDR3 totals 14 residues. The ends were cut back, 0 bases at V and 7 bases at J, with 11 bases in the middle. In germline, CDR1 is SGHRS, CDR2 YFSETQ. The CDR3 reads CASSLVPGRNIQYF. CDR3 DNA: TGCGCCAGCAGCTTGGTACCCGGTAGGAACATTCAGTACTTC.

In this sample, this clone turned up a few times. This chain joins TRBV19 and TRBJ1-4; D is unresolved. CDR3 length: 14 residues. V lost 3 bases to trimming and J lost 8 bases, with 13 bases between them. CDR1 and CDR2 (germline): LNHDA, SQIVND (reference sequence). The CDR3 DNA follows: TGTGCCAGTAGTATTAATCTGCAGGCGGAAAAACTGTTTTTT. Residues: CASSINLQAEKLFF.

The V call is TRBV27, the J call TRBJ2-1, with 10 bases identical to TRBD2. With V trimmed by 4 bases and J by 4 bases, 1 base remained unmatched. The CDR3 is made up of 14 amino acids. CDR1 MNHEY and CDR2 SMNVEV come from the germline V gene (reference sequence). CDR3 in amino acids: CASSSSGGYNEQFF. The CDR3, as DNA: TGTGCCAGCAGTTCTAGCGGGGGTTACAATGAGCAGTTCTTC.

The chain links TRBV6-5 to TRBJ2-5; D perhaps matches TRBD2 (5 bases). CDR1 and CDR2 from the germline V gene are MNHEY and SVGAGI. Trimming stripped 6 bases from V and 5 bases from J, with 13 bases between. The CDR3 is 13 residues long. The CDR3 loop is CASRSGGGETQYF. The CDR3 coding sequence is TGTGCCAGCAGGTCGGGCGGCGGGGAGACCCAGTACTTC.

In this sample, this clone turned up once. This chain connects TRBV7-2 to TRBJ1-1, with TRBD1 matching over 7 bases. With V trimmed by 4 bases and J by 3 bases, 2 bases remained unmatched. The CDR3 is 13 residues long. The V gene's germline CDR1 is SGHTA and CDR2 FQGNSA. CDR3 DNA: TGTGCCAGCAGCTCTGACAGGGACACTGAAGCTTTCTTT. Encoded protein: CASSSDRDTEAFF.

The chain uses TRBV10-3 and TRBJ1-2, with D tentatively TRBD1 (5 bases). The CDR3 contains 15 residues. From germline, CDR1 is ENHRY and CDR2 SYGVKD. Between the trimmed V and J ends, which lost 1 base and 6 bases, there was a span of 15 bases. The CDR3 nucleotides are TGTGCCATCAGTGAGTTTGAGGGAGGCAGGGATGGCTACACCTTC. This sequence encodes CAISEFEGGRDGYTF.

The V gene is TRBV27, the J gene TRBJ1-4, with D uncertain. Germline-derived CDR1 and CDR2 are MNHEY and SMNVEV (reference sequence). Trimming shortened V by 0 bases and J by 7 bases, and 9 bases separated the two germline ends. The CDR3 is made up of 14 amino acids. CDR3 nucleotide sequence: TGTGCCAGCAGTTTATCGATCTCTCCTGAAAAACTGTTTTTT. This gives the protein CASSLSISPEKLFF.

The gene calls are TRBV27 and TRBJ2-3; tentatively, D is TRBD1 (6 bases). Trimming took off 1 base at V and 7 bases at J, with 12 bases between the two ends. The CDR3 consists of 14 residues. The germline V gene has CDR1 MNHEY and CDR2 SMNVEV (reference sequence). CDR3 sequence (DNA): TGTGCCAGCAGTTTATTAGGGGACAAACATACGCAGTATTTT. Translating gives CASSLLGDKHTQYF.

The CDR3 DNA reads as TGTGCCAGCAGCTTGGGGCCTCGAGAAGAGTATGGCTACACCTTC. As protein: CASSLGPREEYGYTF. The V and J genes are TRBV7-2 and TRBJ1-2, with TRBD1 as a possible D gene (5 bases). Germline CDR1 reads SGHTA; CDR2 reads FQGNSA. Trimming stripped 3 bases from V and 5 bases from J, with 16 bases between. The CDR3 covers 15 residues.

On this clone: One end of the junction varies from germline; a read error may be responsible. The chain couples TRBV7-7 to TRBJ2-1; TRBD1 or TRBD2 may be the D gene (5 bases each). Germline CDR1 reads SSHAT; CDR2 reads FNYEAQ (reference sequence). CDR3 length: 16 amino acids. CDR3 bases: TGTGCTAGCAGCTTAGCCGGGGCACCACCCTACAATGAGCAGTTCTTC. Amino acid sequence: CASSLAGAPPYNEQFF.

For the CDR3, the DNA is TGTGCCTGGAGTTTTTTAGTTGGTCTCCTGGGGGCTGAAGCTTTCTTT. It translates to CAWSFLVGLLGAEAFF. The chain combines TRBV30 with TRBJ1-1, with D possibly TRBD1 on 5 matching bases. V lost 2 bases, J lost 6 bases, and 22 bases lay in between. Germline loops: CDR1 GTSNPN, CDR2 SVGIG (reference sequence). CDR3 length equals 16 residues.

The J gene is TRBJ1-4, the V gene TRBV29-1, with a weak D call TRBD1 (5 bases). Deletions cut 2 bases from V and 8 bases from J, with 12 bases between. Looked up from germline, CDR1 is SQVTM and CDR2 is ANQGSEA. CDR3 length: 13 amino acids. In DNA, the CDR3 is TGCAGCGTTGAACCCCGGGCAGGGGAAAAACTGTTTTTT. It encodes CSVEPRAGEKLFF.

V gene TRBV7-7 combines with J gene TRBJ1-1; D remains ambiguous. There are 13 residues in the CDR3. The germline CDR1 and CDR2 sequences are SSHAT and FNYEAQ (reference sequence). V was trimmed by 2 bases and J by 5 bases, leaving 9 bases between them. The CDR3 DNA sequence: TGTGCCAGCAGCTTAAGTGGAGAGACTGAAGCTTTCTTT. It specifies CASSLSGETEAFF.

The V and J genes are TRBV6-5 and TRBJ2-3; TRBD2 matches 11 bases. This CDR3 region has 16 residues. The V segment lost 3 bases and the J segment 5 bases; nucleotides outside the gene matches: 7. The V gene's germline CDR1 is MNHEY and CDR2 SVGAGI. In DNA form, the CDR3 reads TGTGCCAGCAGTTATGGAATAGCGGGAGGGGGAGATACGCAGTATTTT. Translated, it gives CASSYGIAGGGDTQYF.

The gene calls are TRBV2 and TRBJ2-7; TRBD1 agrees at 12 bases. The ends lost 7 bases at V and 2 bases at J; junction bases unmatched: 3. The V gene's germline CDR1 is SNHLY and CDR2 FYNNEI. This CDR3 is 14 amino acids long. CDR3 protein: CASTRDRGPYEQYF. The CDR3 nucleotides are TGTGCCAGCACCCGGGACAGGGGGCCCTACGAGCAGTACTTC. The entire variable domain, with the rest obtained from reference TRBV2 and TRBJ2-7, is as follows: EPEVTQTPSHQVTQMGQEVILRCVPISNHLYFYWYRQILGQKVEFLVSFYNNEISEKSEIFDDQFSVERPDGSNFTLKIRSTKLEDSAMYFCASTRDRGPYEQYFGPGTRLTVT.